These 24 T cell receptor beta chains came from one sample sequenced in a study of spatial heterogeneity in lung cancer. Points from the study as a whole: Tumor mutation count correlated with how many alpha and beta TCRs expanded intratumorally.

Time point reported: sample taken at primary tumor resection. The antigens for these receptors are not known. TCRdb re-called the 5' RACE reads through MiXCR, storing one row per CDR3 protein. The sample holds about 18,000 distinct CDR3 sequences, around 6.5% seen once. The starting material was lung tumor tissue, obtained at surgery. The source of these receptors is a female donor with early-stage non-small cell lung cancer.

The sample holds many counts of this clonotype. The chain employs TRBV5-4 and TRBJ1-6; D is unresolved. With 4 bases removed from V and 8 bases from J, the gap between germline ends came to 13 bases. The germline V gene has CDR1 SGHNT and CDR2 YYREEE (reference sequence). The CDR3 spans 14 residues. The CDR3 loop reads CASSLERWDSPLHF. The CDR3, as DNA: TGTGCCAGCAGCCTCGAGAGGTGGGATTCACCCCTCCACTTT.

V is TRBV12-3 or TRBV12-4 and J is TRBJ2-1; 10 bases match TRBD1. The CDR3 is 16 residues long. J was trimmed by 5 bases and V by 2 bases; bases with no gene match: 6. The chain's CDR3 is CASSLLRQGANNEQFF. The CDR3 DNA is TGTGCCAGCAGTTTATTAAGACAGGGGGCGAACAATGAGCAGTTCTTC.

This clonotype was found many times. The chain recombines TRBV20-1 with TRBJ1-5, with 10 bases aligning to TRBD1. Germline-derived CDR1 and CDR2 are DFQATT and SNEGSKA (reference sequence). CDR3 length equals 17 residues. J was trimmed by 6 bases and V by 5 bases; bases with no gene match: 16. In DNA, the CDR3 is TGCAGTGCTCAAGCCCTACCGACAGGGGGCGCGGGTCAGCCCCAGCATTTT. Protein: CSAQALPTGGAGQPQHF.

This clonotype has ten or more counts. The chain recombines TRBV10-3 with TRBJ1-1; D is unresolved. Trimming pared 0 bases from V and 2 bases from J, leaving 4 bases between. This CDR3 contains 13 residues. Germline V gives CDR1 ENHRY, CDR2 SYGVKD. CDR3 bases: TGTGCCATCAGTGAGTCAGTAAACACTGAAGCTTTCTTT. It codes for CAISESVNTEAFF.

This clonotype was counted only a few times. The chain is built from TRBV28 and TRBJ1-6, with D maybe TRBD1 (5 bases). Trimming removed 2 bases at V and 6 bases at J, with 11 bases between. This CDR3 region has 15 residues. Germline V CDR1 and CDR2: MDHEN, SYDVKM. The CDR3 spells CASSLNEGFNSPLHF. The CDR3 DNA follows: TGTGCCAGCAGTTTAAATGAGGGGTTTAATTCACCCCTCCACTTT.

This clonotype was counted many times. V is TRBV9 and J is TRBJ2-3; 9 nucleotides align to TRBD1. Per the germline V gene, CDR1 is SGDLS and CDR2 is YYNGEE. Trimming at V came to 4 bases and at J to 4 bases, leaving 10 bases not matched to a gene. The CDR3 length is 16 residues. The CDR3 sequence: CASSLTGTGSADTQYF. CDR3 bases: TGTGCCAGCAGCTTGACCGGGACAGGGTCGGCAGATACGCAGTATTTT.

This clonotype was counted many times. The chain recombines TRBV7-2 with TRBJ1-1; D may be TRBD1 (5 bases). The CDR3 is 14 amino acids. Trimming shortened V by 6 bases and J by 1 base, and 12 bases separated the two germline ends. Germline CDR1 and CDR2: SGHTA and FQGNSA. The chain's CDR3 is CASSFGHRNTEAFF. CDR3 in DNA: TGTGCCAGCAGTTTTGGACACCGGAACACTGAAGCTTTCTTT.

The chain is built from TRBV7-3 and TRBJ2-1, with 12 bases fitting TRBD2. The CDR3 spans 21 residues. The germline V gene encodes CDR1 SGHTA and CDR2 FQGTGA. The ends lost 2 bases at V and 2 bases at J; junction bases unmatched: 16. The CDR3 sequence is CASSLGPRPSGGAMPYNEQFF. CDR3 nucleotide sequence: TGTGCCAGCAGCTTAGGGCCCAGGCCTAGCGGGGGGGCTATGCCCTACAATGAGCAGTTCTTC.

This clonotype showed up just a few times. The gene calls are TRBV18 and TRBJ1-5; D unresolved. The CDR3 length is 12 residues. The germline V gene has CDR1 KGHSH and CDR2 LQKENI. V was cut by 2 bases and J by 5 bases, with 4 bases left in between. The CDR3 is CASSPGYQPQHF. The CDR3 DNA reads TGTGCCAGCTCACCAGGGTATCAGCCCCAGCATTTT.

Only a few counts were recorded for this clonotype. The V gene is TRBV6-5, the J gene TRBJ2-7; TRBD1 matches 7 bases. The CDR3 is 13 amino acids. The junction had 9 bases not matched to a gene; V was cut back by 6 bases and J by 7 bases. Looked up from germline, CDR1 is MNHEY and CDR2 is SVGAGI. The CDR3 region has the DNA TGTGCCAGCAGCCCCACAGGGGCTTGGGAGCAGTACTTC. Amino acid sequence: CASSPTGAWEQYF.

This clonotype appeared many times. V usage is TRBV6-1 and J usage is TRBJ1-2, with 7 bases identical to TRBD1. CDR1 and CDR2 from the germline V gene are MNHNS and SASEGT. This CDR3 contains 14 residues. The trim removed 2 bases at V and 2 bases at J, leaving 2 bases unmatched. CDR3 in amino acids: CASSERGPNYGYTF. CDR3 DNA: TGTGCCAGCAGTGAAAGGGGGCCGAACTATGGCTACACCTTC.

This clonotype appeared many times. The rearrangement links TRBV5-1 to TRBJ1-1, with D unresolved. The CDR3 extends over 12 amino acids. Germline V CDR1 and CDR2: SGHRS, YFSETQ. V gave up 0 bases and J gave up 8 bases, with 8 bases separating them. The CDR3 loop is CASSLDQGEAFF. The DNA for the CDR3 is TGCGCCAGCAGCTTGGATCAAGGGGAAGCTTTCTTT.

A note on this clonotype: This could be a read error, since a much larger clone is one nucleotide away. The chain combines TRBV11-3 with TRBJ2-2; TRBD1 or TRBD2 may be the D gene (5 bases each). Trimming pared 5 bases from V and 7 bases from J, leaving 17 bases between. Germline V gene lookup returns CDR1 SGHNT and CDR2 YENEEA. This CDR3 region has 15 residues. The CDR3 DNA sequence: TGTGCCAGCAGCCCCGTCGGGGACGTAGGCGGGGAGCTGTTTTTT. This codes for CASSPVGDVGGELFF.

This clonotype has a count of ten or more. The V and J genes are TRBV29-1 and TRBJ1-2; possibly TRBD1 for D (6 bases). Trimming pared 3 bases from V and 6 bases from J, leaving 17 bases between. This CDR3 region has 14 residues. The V gene's germline CDR1 is SQVTM and CDR2 ANQGSEA. The CDR3 is CSVDPTGRGDGYTF. CDR3 bases: TGCAGCGTTGATCCGACAGGCAGAGGGGATGGCTACACCTTC.

This clonotype was recorded at least ten times. The chain uses TRBV11-1 and TRBJ2-1, with D perhaps matching TRBD2 (6 bases). Looked up from germline, CDR1 is SGHAT and CDR2 is FQDESV (reference sequence). V was trimmed by 2 bases and J by 8 bases, leaving 13 bases between them. The CDR3 length is 14 residues. The CDR3 is CASSLNRGVHEQFF. The CDR3 DNA reads as TGTGCCAGCAGCTTAAACCGCGGGGTGCATGAGCAGTTCTTC.

This clonotype was counted at least ten times. The chain employs TRBV6-2 or TRBV6-3 and TRBJ2-7, with a possible D match to TRBD2 (6 bases). With 4 bases removed from V and 0 bases from J, the gap between germline ends came to 7 bases. CDR1 MNHEY and CDR2 SVGEGT come from the germline V gene. The CDR3 has 13 amino acids. The CDR3 coding sequence is TGTGCCAGCAGTTGGACTACCTCCTACGAGCAGTACTTC. Its translation is CASSWTTSYEQYF.

This clonotype was detected many times. The V gene is TRBV5-1, the J gene TRBJ2-7; 9 bases line up with TRBD1. The CDR3 loop spans 16 amino acids. The germline V gene encodes CDR1 SGHRS and CDR2 YFSETQ. The J segment lost 3 bases and the V segment lost 0 bases, leaving 7 bases of the junction unmatched. The CDR3 loop reads CASSLEPGQGSYEQYF. Written as DNA, the CDR3 is TGCGCCAGCAGCTTGGAGCCGGGACAGGGAAGCTACGAGCAGTACTTC.

The chain joins TRBV6-2 or TRBV6-3 to TRBJ1-6; no reliable D call. CDR3 length: 14 amino acids. V dropped 2 bases and J dropped 7 bases, with 9 bases sitting between them. Germline V gene lookup returns CDR1 MNHEY and CDR2 SVGEGT. Written as DNA, the CDR3 is TGTGCCAGCAGTTACGGGGAGACCAATTCACCCCTCCACTTT. It encodes CASSYGETNSPLHF.

This chain uses TRBV20-1 with TRBJ2-7; 8 bases agree with TRBD1. The CDR3 covers 16 residues. From germline, CDR1 is DFQATT and CDR2 SNEGSKA (reference sequence). The V and J ends lost 0 bases and 0 bases, in that order; junction bases with no gene match: 7. The CDR3 coding sequence is TGCAGTGCTAGAGACCCCAAGACAGGGGACTCCTACGAGCAGTACTTC. The encoded protein is CSARDPKTGDSYEQYF.

This clonotype was observed at least ten times. The V gene is TRBV7-2, the J gene TRBJ1-4, with 9 bases fitting TRBD1. The germline V gene encodes CDR1 SGHTA and CDR2 FQGNSA. V lost 5 bases to trimming and J lost 2 bases; unmatched junction nucleotides: 9. This CDR3 contains 17 residues. CDR3 amino acids: CASSENRGLGTNEKLFF. The CDR3 coding sequence is TGTGCCAGCAGCGAGAACAGGGGGCTAGGGACTAATGAAAAACTGTTTTTT.

V is TRBV20-1 and J is TRBJ1-5; 11 bases agree with TRBD1. The CDR3 is made up of 15 amino acids. Germline V gene sequence: CDR1 DFQATT, CDR2 SNEGSKA (reference sequence). The V and J ends lost 6 bases and 6 bases, in that order; junction bases with no gene match: 10. CDR3 in DNA: TGCAGTGCCCACCGGACAGGGGGCGCAGGTCAGCCCCAGCATTTT. This codes for CSAHRTGGAGQPQHF.

This clonotype was observed many times. The chain has TRBV12-3 or TRBV12-4 and TRBJ1-2, with D hard to call. The CDR3 loop spans 13 amino acids. V dropped 6 bases and J dropped 4 bases, with 12 bases sitting between them. In nucleotides, the CDR3 is TGTGCCAGCAGCCAATCCGACTTCTATGGCTACACCTTC. Its translation: CASSQSDFYGYTF.

The chain links TRBV19 to TRBJ2-1, with 8 nucleotides matching TRBD1. This CDR3 is built from 13 residues. CDR1 and CDR2 from the germline V gene are LNHDA and SQIVND (reference sequence). The V segment lost 6 bases and the J segment 8 bases; nucleotides outside the gene matches: 6. The DNA of the CDR3 is TGTGCCAGTAGCCCGGACAGGGCTGATGAGCAGTTCTTC. Protein sequence: CASSPDRADEQFF.

This clonotype was recorded many times. The rearrangement uses TRBV7-3 and TRBJ2-7; TRBD2 might be the D (5 bases). The CDR3 runs 13 residues. V lost 3 bases and J 2 bases, leaving 8 bases between the germline ends. The germline V gene encodes CDR1 SGHTA and CDR2 FQGTGA. The CDR3 DNA reads TGTGCCAGCAGCTTCCACGGGGCCTACGAGCAGTACTTC. Protein product: CASSFHGAYEQYF.